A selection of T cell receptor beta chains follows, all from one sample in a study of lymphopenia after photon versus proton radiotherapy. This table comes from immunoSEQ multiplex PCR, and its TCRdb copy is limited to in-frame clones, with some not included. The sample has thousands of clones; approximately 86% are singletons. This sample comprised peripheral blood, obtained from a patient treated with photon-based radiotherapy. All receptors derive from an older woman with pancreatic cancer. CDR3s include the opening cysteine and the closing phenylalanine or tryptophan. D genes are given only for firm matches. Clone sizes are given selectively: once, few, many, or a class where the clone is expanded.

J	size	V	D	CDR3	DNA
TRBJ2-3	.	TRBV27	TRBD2	CASSLSPSLAGVADTQYF	TGTGCCAGCAGTTTATCCCCATCACTAGCGGGAGTTGCAGATACGCAGTATTTT
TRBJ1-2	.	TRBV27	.	CASSNGRGRGINYGYTF	TGTGCCAGCTCTAACGGCCGTGGCCGGGGGATTAACTATGGCTACACCTTC
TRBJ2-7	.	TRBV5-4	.	CASSLGVSYEQYF	TGTGCCAGCAGCTTGGGGGTCAGCTACGAGCAGTACTTC
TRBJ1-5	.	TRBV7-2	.	CASSYGTINQPQHF	TGTGCCAGCAGCTACGGGACAATCAATCAGCCCCAGCATTTT
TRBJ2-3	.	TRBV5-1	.	CASSSAAGGTDTQYF	TGCGCCAGCAGCTCGGCGGCAGGGGGGACAGATACGCAGTATTTT
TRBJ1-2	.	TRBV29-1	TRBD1	CSVLGQGARGYTF	TGCAGCGTTTTGGGACAGGGGGCGCGGGGCTACACCTTC
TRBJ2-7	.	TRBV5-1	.	CASSLAGQTGVQYF	TGCGCCAGCAGCTTGGCCGGGCAGACGGGGGTGCAGTACTTC
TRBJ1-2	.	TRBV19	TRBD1	CASTQQGYGYTF	TGTGCCAGCACCCAACAGGGGTATGGCTACACCTTC
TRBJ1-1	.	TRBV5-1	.	CASSPSVMNTEAFF	TGCGCCAGCAGCCCGTCGGTCATGAACACTGAAGCTTTCTTT
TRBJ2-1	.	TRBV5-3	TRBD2	CASTKREGYNEQFF	TGTGCCAGTACTAAGCGGGAGGGCTACAATGAGCAGTTCTTC
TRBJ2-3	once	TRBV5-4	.	CASSLAVERADTQYF	TGTGCCAGCAGCTTGGCCGTTGAACGAGCAGATACGCAGTATTTT
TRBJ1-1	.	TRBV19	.	CASSPVNTEAFF	TGTGCCAGTAGTCCCGTGAACACTGAAGCTTTCTTT
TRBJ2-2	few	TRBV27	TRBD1	CASSPSGGQGVGGELFF	TGTGCCAGCAGTCCGTCAGGGGGACAGGGAGTCGGCGGGGAGCTGTTTTTT
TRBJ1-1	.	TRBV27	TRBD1	CASSFRLYDRVGGRDIVIEAFF	TGTGCCAGCAGTTTCCGCCTTTATGACAGGGTGGGAGGAAGGGACATCGTAATCGAAGCTTTCTTT
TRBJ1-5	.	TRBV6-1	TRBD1	CASSGQGVNQPQHF	TGTGCCAGCTCTGGACAGGGGGTTAATCAGCCCCAGCATTTT
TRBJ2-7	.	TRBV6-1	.	CASSETQGPYEQYF	TGTGCCAGCAGTGAAACCCAGGGACCCTACGAGCAGTACTTC
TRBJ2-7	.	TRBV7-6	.	CASSFRDDEQYF	TGTGCCAGCAGCTTCCGGGACGACGAGCAGTACTTC
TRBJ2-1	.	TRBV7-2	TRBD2	CASSRLAGNEQFF	TGTGCCAGCAGCCGACTAGCGGGCAATGAGCAGTTCTTC
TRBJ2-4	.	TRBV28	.	CASSTPGNAKNIQYF	TGTGCCAGCAGTACCCCAGGGAATGCCAAAAACATTCAGTACTTC
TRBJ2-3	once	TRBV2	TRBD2	CASSGDYTDTQYF	TGTGCCAGCAGCGGGGACTACACAGATACGCAGTATTTT
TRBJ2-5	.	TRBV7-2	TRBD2	CASSLGGGPETQYF	TGTGCCAGCAGCTTAGGGGGAGGGCCGGAGACCCAGTACTTC
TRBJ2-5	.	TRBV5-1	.	CASSLQDYETQYF	TGCGCCAGCAGCTTGCAGGATTACGAGACCCAGTACTTC
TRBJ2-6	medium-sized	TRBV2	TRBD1	CASSAGGAYSGANVLTF	TGTGCCAGCAGTGCAGGGGGCGCTTACTCTGGGGCCAACGTCCTGACTTTC
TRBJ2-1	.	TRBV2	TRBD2	CASSAGLVGRDEQFF	TGTGCCAGCAGTGCGGGACTAGTAGGAAGGGATGAGCAGTTCTTC
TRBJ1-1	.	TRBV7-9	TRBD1	CASRPRQGMNTEAFF	TGTGCCAGCAGGCCACGACAGGGAATGAACACTGAAGCTTTCTTT
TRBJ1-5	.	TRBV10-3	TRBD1	CAISGDRGNQPQHF	TGTGCCATCAGTGGGGACAGGGGCAATCAGCCCCAGCATTTT
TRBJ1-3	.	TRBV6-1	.	CASSVDRASGNTIYF	TGTGCCAGCAGTGTAGACAGAGCGTCCGGAAACACCATATATTTT
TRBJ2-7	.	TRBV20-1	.	CSRQVLYEQYF	TGCAGCCGACAGGTACTTTACGAGCAGTACTTC
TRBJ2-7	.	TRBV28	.	CASSHTYEQYF	TGTGCCAGCAGCCACACCTACGAGCAGTACTTC
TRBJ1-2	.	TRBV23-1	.	CASSQLGTGYGEWNYGYTF	TGCGCCAGCAGTCAACTCGGTACAGGGTATGGTGAGTGGAACTATGGCTACACCTTC
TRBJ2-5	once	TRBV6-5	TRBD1	CASSSGTDQETQYF	TGTGCCAGCAGTTCCGGGACAGACCAAGAGACCCAGTACTTC
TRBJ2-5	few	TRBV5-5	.	CASSWSNSPQETQYF	TGTGCCAGCAGCTGGTCTAACAGTCCCCAAGAGACCCAGTACTTC
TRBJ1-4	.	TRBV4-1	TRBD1	CASSQKTGEGTGKLFF	TGCGCCAGCAGCCAAAAAACAGGGGAGGGGACAGGAAAACTGTTTTTT
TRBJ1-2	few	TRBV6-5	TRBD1	CASTTTGGGYTF	TGTGCCAGCACTACAACAGGGGGCGGCTACACCTTC
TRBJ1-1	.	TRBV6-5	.	CASRQATGNTEAFF	TGTGCCAGCAGGCAAGCTACAGGGAACACTGAAGCTTTCTTT
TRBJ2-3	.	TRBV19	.	CASSIMGYPSPNTQYF	TGTGCCAGTAGTATAATGGGCTACCCATCCCCGAATACGCAGTATTTT
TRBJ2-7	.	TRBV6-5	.	CASRPGRQYEQYF	TGTGCCAGCAGGCCCGGACGACAATACGAGCAGTACTTC
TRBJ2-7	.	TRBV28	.	CASSPGGTTPEQYF	TGTGCCAGCAGCCCAGGGGGGACTACTCCCGAGCAGTACTTC
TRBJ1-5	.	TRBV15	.	CATSLTGIDQPQHF	TGTGCCACCAGCCTTACAGGGATAGATCAGCCCCAGCATTTT
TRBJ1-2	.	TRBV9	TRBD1	CASSPEGQGATYGYTF	TGTGCCAGCAGCCCCGAGGGACAGGGGGCTACCTATGGCTACACCTTC
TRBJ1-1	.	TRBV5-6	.	CASSLTGRLSEAFF	TGTGCCAGCAGCTTAACAGGACGGCTCAGTGAAGCTTTCTTT
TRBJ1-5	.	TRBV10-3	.	CAISESVSAQPQHF	TGTGCCATCAGTGAGTCAGTATCCGCTCAGCCCCAGCATTTT
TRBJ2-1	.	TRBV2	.	CASSPRGRLATDEQFF	TGTGCCAGCAGTCCAAGGGGACGACTGGCTACGGATGAGCAGTTCTTC
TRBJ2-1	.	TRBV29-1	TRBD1	CSVEDRGQGLDEQFF	TGCAGCGTTGAAGACAGGGGGCAAGGTCTCGATGAGCAGTTCTTC
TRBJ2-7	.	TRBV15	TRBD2	CATSRDLAGVRNF	TGTGCCACCAGCAGAGATTTGGCGGGAGTTCGGAACTTC
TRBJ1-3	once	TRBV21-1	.	CASSKNTIYF	TGTGCCAGCAGCAAGAACACCATATATTTT
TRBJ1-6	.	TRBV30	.	CAWSVGGFDSPLHF	TGTGCCTGGAGTGTAGGGGGTTTCGATTCACCCCTCCACTTT
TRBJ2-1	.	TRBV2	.	CASRDQPLNEQFF	TGTGCCAGCAGGGACCAGCCCCTCAATGAGCAGTTCTTC
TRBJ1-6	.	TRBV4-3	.	CASSQEQTNNSPLHF	TGCGCCAGCAGCCAAGAACAGACTAATAATTCACCCCTCCACTTT
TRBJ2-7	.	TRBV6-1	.	CASSEAEGTYYEQYF	TGTGCCAGCAGTGAAGCAGAGGGGACTTACTACGAGCAGTACTTC
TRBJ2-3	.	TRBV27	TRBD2	CASSLVGRGTSTDTQYF	TGTGCCAGCAGTTTAGTCGGGAGGGGTACTAGCACAGATACGCAGTATTTT
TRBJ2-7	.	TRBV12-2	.	CASRLAQGYEQYF	TGTGCAAGTCGCTTAGCACAGGGGTACGAGCAGTACTTC
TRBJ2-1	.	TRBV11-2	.	CASSLIGQTNYNEQFF	TGTGCCAGCAGCTTAATCGGTCAGACCAACTACAATGAGCAGTTCTTC
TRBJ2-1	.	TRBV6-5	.	CASSYPQGHEQFF	TGTGCCAGCAGTTACCCCCAGGGGCATGAGCAGTTCTTC
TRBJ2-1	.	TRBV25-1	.	CASGYLNNEQFF	TGTGCCAGCGGCTACCTTAATAATGAGCAGTTCTTC
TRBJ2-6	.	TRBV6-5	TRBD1	CASSFTGVSGANVLTF	TGTGCCAGCAGTTTCACAGGGGTCTCTGGGGCCAACGTCCTGACTTTC
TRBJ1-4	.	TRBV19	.	CASSIIDGTNEKLFF	TGTGCCAGTAGTATAATCGACGGAACTAATGAAAAACTGTTTTTT
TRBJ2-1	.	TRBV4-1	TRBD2	CASSQDRSGRLYEQFF	TGCGCCAGCAGCCAAGATCGAAGCGGGAGGTTGTATGAGCAGTTCTTC
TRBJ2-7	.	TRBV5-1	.	CASSPTGGSSYEQYF	TGCGCCAGCAGCCCCACAGGAGGCTCGTCCTACGAGCAGTACTTC